Sequencing of this TCR beta chain was carried out in a study of post-analysis software for immune sequencing data. Study background: Secondary progressive, relapsing-remitting and progressive-relapsing multiple sclerosis were among the included disease courses.

Germline V lookup: CDR1 LGHNA, CDR2 YNFKEQ. With 0 bases clipped from V and 6 bases from J, the junction kept 5 bases outside the gene matches. The CDR3 covers 15 residues. On this clonotype itself: Its antigen is not identified.

Study-wide results and limits: TRBV5-6, TRBV5-1 and TRBV20-1 were among roughly 5 TRBV segments more frequent in patients than controls. By F measure, samples from a shared preparation batch strongly co-clustered. Controls significantly exceeded multiple sclerosis patients in normalized Chao1 diversity.

Prepared libraries of TCR beta cDNA carried unique molecular identifiers. Each sample of roughly 1 to 11 million input T cells yielded 500,000 or so cDNA molecules, so each molecule approximated one T cell. TCRdb reprocessed the PCR reads via MiXCR and lists one record per CDR3 protein. The repertoire includes roughly 540,000 distinct CDR3 sequences, 34% of them detected once, and 4.5% to 7.5% sits in the top ten. The clonotype was recovered from a girl aged 2 to 17 with multiple sclerosis. The chain carries TRBV4-2 and TRBJ1-1; 9 bases map to TRBD1. Material for sequencing was blood. The CDR3 protein is CASSQEGQGPAEAFF. CDR3 DNA sequence: TGTGCCAGCAGCCAAGAGGGACAGGGTCCGGCTGAAGCTTTCTTT.